This T cell receptor beta chain was sequenced in a study of cytomegalovirus exposure and HLA in healthy donors. CDR1 and CDR2 from the germline V gene are SGHAT and FQDESV (reference sequence). Trimming took 5 bases from V and 4 from J, leaving 11 bases between them. The CDR3 covers 14 residues. Primers included in the PCR were 60 Vbeta and 13 Jbeta primers. Sequencing was performed with immunoSEQ multiplex PCR; in TCRdb, only in-frame clones are kept and a portion is missing. The sample lists over 150,000 clones, approximately 85% occurring once. All donors participated as healthy donors of bone marrow. This clone has just one count.

Sequencing used PBMCs. The sequence was collected from a man aged 50 to 60 in good health and CMV-seropositive. The chain joins TRBV11-1 to TRBJ2-2, with D possibly matching TRBD1 (6 bases). The CDR3 region has the DNA TGTGCCAGCAGCCGGGGACACTTCACCGGGGAGCTGTTTTTT. This sequence encodes CASSRGHFTGELFF.